Listed below are T cell receptor beta chains from one sample, sequenced in a study of blood T cell repertoires in COVID-19. Only in-frame clones appear in the TCRdb table, and some are missing; sequencing was by immunoSEQ multiplex PCR. The sample has approximately 170,000 clones, about 87% seen once. The sequencing sample was made of peripheral blood. Every receptor here comes from a man aged 60 to 75 with acute or convalescent COVID-19. The CDR3 runs from the conserved cysteine through the conserved F or W. A D gene is named only where the DNA matches it firmly. Clone size is not always given. Where it is, it says once, few, many or a class for expanded clones.

>TRBV6-5|NA|TRBJ1-4|TRBD1
CASSLQGAANEKLFF
TGTGCCAGCAGTCTACAGGGGGCTGCTAATGAAAAACTGTTTTTT
>TRBV29-1|NA|TRBJ2-2|TRBD1
CSVVTQGAAVNTGELFF
TGCAGCGTTGTCACACAGGGGGCCGCAGTGAACACCGGGGAGCTGTTTTTT
>TRBV6-1|NA|TRBJ1-2|TRBD1
CASSVIGTGPNYGYTF
TGTGCCAGCAGTGTGATCGGGACAGGGCCTAACTATGGCTACACCTTC
>TRBV2|once|TRBJ2-4|TRBD2
CASSPLAGGGIQYF
TGTGCCAGCAGCCCTCTAGCGGGAGGAGGCATTCAGTACTTC
>TRBV5-5|NA|TRBJ1-2|NA
CASSLALDRTSYGYTF
TGTGCCAGCAGCTTGGCCTTAGACAGGACCTCCTATGGCTACACCTTC
>TRBV9|NA|TRBJ2-3|NA
CASSARQGWTDTQYF
TGTGCCAGCAGCGCGCGGCAGGGGTGGACAGATACGCAGTATTTT
>TRBV15|NA|TRBJ2-1|NA
CATSRVSGGLYNEQFF
TGTGCCACCAGCAGAGTTAGCGGAGGCCTATACAATGAGCAGTTCTTC
>TRBV2|NA|TRBJ1-3|NA
CASSPRVSGNTIYF
TGTGCCAGCAGCCCCAGGGTCTCTGGAAACACCATATATTTT
>TRBV7-3|NA|TRBJ2-2|NA
CASSLSPYTGELFF
TGTGCCAGCAGCTTAAGTCCGTACACCGGGGAGCTGTTTTTT
>TRBV29-1|NA|TRBJ2-7|TRBD2
CSVTWRGRGPYEQYF
TGCAGCGTCACTTGGCGAGGGAGGGGTCCGTACGAGCAGTACTTC
>TRBV11-3|NA|TRBJ2-7|NA
CASSWSGGRVQYF
TGTGCCAGCAGCTGGTCGGGGGGCCGCGTGCAGTACTTC